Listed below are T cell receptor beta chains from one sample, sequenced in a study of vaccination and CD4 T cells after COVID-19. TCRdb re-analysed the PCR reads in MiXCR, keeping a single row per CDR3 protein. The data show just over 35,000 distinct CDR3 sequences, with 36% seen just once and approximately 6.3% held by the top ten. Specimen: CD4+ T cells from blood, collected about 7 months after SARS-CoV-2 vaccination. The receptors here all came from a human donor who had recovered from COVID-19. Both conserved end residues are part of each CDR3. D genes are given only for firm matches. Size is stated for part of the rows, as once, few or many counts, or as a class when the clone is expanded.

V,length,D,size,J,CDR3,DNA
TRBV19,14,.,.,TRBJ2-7,CASSIGRDAYEQYF,TGTGCCAGTAGTATAGGGCGGGACGCCTACGAGCAGTACTTC
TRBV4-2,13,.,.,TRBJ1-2,CASSFQGNYGYTF,TGTGCCAGCAGCTTTCAGGGGAACTATGGCTACACCTTC
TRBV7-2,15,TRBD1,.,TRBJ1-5,CASSAGTALNQPQHF,TGTGCCAGCAGCGCCGGGACAGCCCTCAATCAGCCCCAGCATTTT
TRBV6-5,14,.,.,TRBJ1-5,CASSYGGGNQPQHF,TGTGCCAGCAGTTACGGGGGCGGCAATCAGCCCCAGCATTTT
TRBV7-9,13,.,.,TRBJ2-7,CASRGGGAYEQYF,TGTGCCAGCAGGGGCGGCGGGGCCTACGAGCAGTACTTC
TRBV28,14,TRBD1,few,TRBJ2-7,CASSLPGTVYEQYF,TGTGCCAGCAGTTTACCCGGGACAGTTTACGAGCAGTACTTC
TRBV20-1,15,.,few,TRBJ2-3,CSATRPAYSSDTQYF,TGCAGTGCTACCCGCCCGGCTTACAGCTCAGATACGCAGTATTTT
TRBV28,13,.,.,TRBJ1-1,CASSANKNTEAFF,TGTGCCAGCAGTGCAAACAAGAACACTGAAGCTTTCTTT
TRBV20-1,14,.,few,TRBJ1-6,CSASRDPHNSPLHF,TGCAGTGCTAGCAGGGATCCCCATAATTCACCCCTCCACTTT
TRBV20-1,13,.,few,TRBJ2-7,CSASRGTSYEQYF,TGCAGTGCTAGTCGGGGGACCTCCTACGAGCAGTACTTC
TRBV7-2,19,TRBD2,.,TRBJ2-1,CASSYLAGALPFSYNEQFF,TGTGCCAGCAGCTACCTAGCGGGAGCTCTACCCTTCTCCTACAATGAGCAGTTCTTC
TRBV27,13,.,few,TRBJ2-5,CASRKLDQETQYF,TGTGCCAGCAGGAAACTAGACCAAGAGACCCAGTACTTC
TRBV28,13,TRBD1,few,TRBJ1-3,CASSLGTGHTIYF,TGTGCCAGCAGTTTAGGGACAGGCCACACCATATATTTT
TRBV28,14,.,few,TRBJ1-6,CASSLYPTNSPLHF,TGTGCCAGCAGTTTATACCCCACAAATTCACCCCTCCACTTT
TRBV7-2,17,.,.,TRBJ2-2,CASSLSPRGENTGELFF,TGTGCCAGCAGCTTATCCCCTCGCGGAGAGAACACCGGGGAGCTGTTTTTT
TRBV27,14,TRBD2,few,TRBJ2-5,CASSRGGRQETQYF,TGTGCCAGCAGTAGGGGAGGGCGACAAGAGACCCAGTACTTC
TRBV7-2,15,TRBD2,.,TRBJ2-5,CASSAGTSGSETQYF,TGTGCCAGCAGCGCCGGGACTAGCGGGAGTGAGACCCAGTACTTC
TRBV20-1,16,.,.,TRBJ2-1,CSAGRGLQVKSIEQFF,TGCAGTGCTGGACGGGGCCTACAGGTAAAGTCTATTGAGCAGTTCTTC
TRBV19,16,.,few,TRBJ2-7,CASSIGVDGTPNEQYF,TGTGCCAGTAGTATAGGAGTTGACGGGACTCCCAACGAGCAGTACTTC
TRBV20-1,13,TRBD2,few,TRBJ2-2,CSPIAGVTGELFF,TGCAGTCCTATTGCGGGAGTAACCGGGGAGCTGTTTTTT
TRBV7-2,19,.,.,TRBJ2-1,CASSGEEAGKRGFISGQFF,TGTGCCAGCAGCGGAGAAGAGGCGGGAAAGCGAGGGTTTATATCGGGGCAGTTCTTC
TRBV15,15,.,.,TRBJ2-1,CATSRDIGSYNEQFF,TGTGCCACCAGCAGAGATATAGGCTCCTACAATGAGCAGTTCTTC
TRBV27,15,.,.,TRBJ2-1,CASSLFVGEGNEQFF,TGTGCCAGCAGTTTATTCGTGGGAGAGGGCAATGAGCAGTTCTTC
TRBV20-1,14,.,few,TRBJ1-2,CSASSSNSNYGYTF,TGCAGTGCAAGTAGCAGTAACTCTAACTATGGCTACACCTTC
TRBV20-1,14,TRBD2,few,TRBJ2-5,CSAPGRENQETQYF,TGCAGCGCCCCCGGGCGGGAGAACCAAGAGACCCAGTACTTC
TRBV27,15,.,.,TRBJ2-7,CASSLSNQGIYEQYF,TGTGCCAGCAGTTTATCAAACCAGGGGATCTACGAGCAGTACTTC
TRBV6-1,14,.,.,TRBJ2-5,CASSKGTYGETQYF,TGTGCCAGCAGCAAAGGGACTTACGGGGAGACCCAGTACTTC
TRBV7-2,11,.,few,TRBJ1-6,CASSFGSPLHF,TGTGCCAGCAGCTTCGGTTCACCCCTCCACTTT
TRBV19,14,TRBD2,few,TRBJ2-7,CASSLGLAGTEQYF,TGTGCCAGTAGTCTTGGACTAGCGGGAACCGAGCAGTACTTC
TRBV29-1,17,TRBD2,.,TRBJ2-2,CSVAGLAGWAGTGELFF,TGCAGCGTTGCTGGGCTAGCGGGGTGGGCGGGCACCGGGGAGCTGTTTTTT
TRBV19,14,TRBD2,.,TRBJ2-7,CASKEAGGVYEQYF,TGTGCCAGTAAGGAGGCGGGAGGCGTTTACGAGCAGTACTTC
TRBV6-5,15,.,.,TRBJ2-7,CASSLSKGYSYEQYF,TGTGCCAGCAGTTTATCTAAAGGTTACTCCTACGAGCAGTACTTC
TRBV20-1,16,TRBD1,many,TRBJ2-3,CSAKHFRDRDLNTQYF,TGCAGTGCTAAACACTTCCGGGACAGGGACCTGAATACGCAGTATTTT
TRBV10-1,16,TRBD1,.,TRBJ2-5,CASSIRKRTGQETQYF,TGCGCCAGCAGCATACGAAAACGGACAGGTCAGGAGACCCAGTACTTC
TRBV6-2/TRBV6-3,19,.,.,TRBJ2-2,CASSYARGPLLLNTGELFF,TGTGCCAGCAGTTACGCGAGGGGTCCCCTTTTGTTGAACACCGGGGAGCTGTTTTTT
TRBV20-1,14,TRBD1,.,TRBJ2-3,CSASDRARTDTQYF,TGCAGTGCTTCCGACAGGGCGCGCACAGATACGCAGTATTTT
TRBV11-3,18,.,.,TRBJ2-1,CASSFYICSARNSNEQFF,.